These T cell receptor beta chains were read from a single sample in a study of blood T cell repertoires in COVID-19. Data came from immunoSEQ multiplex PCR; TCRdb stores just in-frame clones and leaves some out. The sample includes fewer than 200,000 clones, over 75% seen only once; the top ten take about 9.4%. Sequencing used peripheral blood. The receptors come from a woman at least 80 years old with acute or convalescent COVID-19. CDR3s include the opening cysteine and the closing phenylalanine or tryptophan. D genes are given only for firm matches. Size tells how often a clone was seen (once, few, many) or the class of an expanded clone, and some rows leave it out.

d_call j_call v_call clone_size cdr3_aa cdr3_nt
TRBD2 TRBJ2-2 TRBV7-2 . CASSQSLAGGLSGELFF TGTGCCAGCAGCCAAAGTCTAGCGGGGGGTCTCTCCGGGGAGCTGTTTTTT
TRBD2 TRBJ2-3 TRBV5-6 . CASSTRRGADTQYF TGTGCCAGCAGCACCCGACGGGGGGCAGATACGCAGTATTTT
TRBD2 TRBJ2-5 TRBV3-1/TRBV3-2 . CASSSNPRSGGAGETQYF TGTGCCAGCAGCTCAAACCCCCGGAGCGGGGGGGCCGGGGAGACCCAGTACTTC
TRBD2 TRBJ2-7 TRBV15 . CATSRDGSSGISYEQYF TGTGCCACCAGCAGAGATGGGTCTAGCGGGATCTCCTACGAGCAGTACTTC
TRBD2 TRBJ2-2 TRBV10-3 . CAISGVSSGRGITGELFF TGTGCCATCAGTGGAGTTAGTAGCGGGAGGGGGATCACCGGGGAGCTGTTTTTT
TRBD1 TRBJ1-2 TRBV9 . CASSATQGAHYGYTF TGTGCCAGCAGCGCCACACAGGGGGCGCACTATGGCTACACCTTC
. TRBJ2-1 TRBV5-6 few CASSMKRVHNEQFF TGTGCCAGCTCTATGAAGAGGGTGCACAATGAGCAGTTCTTC
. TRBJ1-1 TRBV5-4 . CASSLLGAMNTEAFF TGTGCCAGCAGCTTGTTGGGGGCCATGAACACTGAAGCTTTCTTT
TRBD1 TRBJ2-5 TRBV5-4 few CASSYDRAYQETQYF TGTGCCAGCAGCTACGACAGGGCGTACCAAGAGACCCAGTACTTC
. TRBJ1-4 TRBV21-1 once CASSKRLEGRGEKLFF TGTGCCAGCAGCAAAAGGTTGGAGGGGAGAGGTGAAAAACTGTTTTTT
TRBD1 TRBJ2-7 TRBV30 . CAWGTANSYEQYF TGTGCCTGGGGGACAGCAAACTCCTACGAGCAGTACTTC
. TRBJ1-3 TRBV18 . CASSPDSTSSGNTIYF TGTGCCAGCTCACCAGACAGCACGAGCTCTGGAAACACCATATATTTT
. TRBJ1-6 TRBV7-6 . CASSPDSYNSPLHF TGTGCCAGCAGCCCCGACAGTTATAATTCACCCCTCCACTTT